Described below is a single T cell receptor (beta chain) sequence and its context. Method: immunoSEQ multiplex PCR; TCRdb's copy keeps in-frame clones and lacks some. In the table there are 300,000 to 350,000 clones, roughly 90% of which are singletons. The data belong to a study of blood T cell repertoires in COVID-19. Overall study context: Nucleic acid was either cDNA or gDNA, and it came from T cells, B-cell-depleted T cells, or PBMCs.

V dropped 0 bases and J dropped 2; count of bases not matched to a gene: 1. The CDR3 is 15 residues long. The germline gives CDR1 SNHLY, CDR2 FYNNEI. The chain has TRBV2 and TRBJ2-1; the match to TRBD2 covers 7 bases. The sequence derives from a woman aged 30 to 39 with COVID-19, enrolled during active disease. Material: peripheral blood. The CDR3 sequence: CASSEASGPYNEQFF. Here the CDR3 DNA reads TGTGCCAGCAGTGAAGCTAGCGGGCCCTACAATGAGCAGTTCTTC.